The T cell receptor (beta chain) described here comes from a study of PD-1 blockade in classical Hodgkin lymphoma. The CDR3 consists of 15 residues. Germline values: CDR1 MNHEY, CDR2 SVGAGI. V lost 0 bases and J 2 bases, leaving 8 bases between the germline ends. Following autologous stem cell transplantation, relapse occurred in every patient, and exposure to brentuximab vedotin varied. Progressive disease, partial response or complete response was each patient's best response. Method: immunoSEQ multiplex PCR; TCRdb's copy keeps in-frame clones and lacks some. In the table there are about 94,000 clones, roughly 87% of which are singletons.

The rearrangement uses TRBV6-5 and TRBJ2-1; a possible D gene is TRBD2 (5 bases). The receptor was derived from a human donor with classical Hodgkin lymphoma. The sequencing used peripheral blood mononuclear cells (PBMCs), collected before the second cycle of nivolumab. The CDR3 reads CASSYSRAAYNEQFF. The CDR3 DNA sequence: TGTGCCAGCAGTTACTCGAGGGCAGCCTACAATGAGCAGTTCTTC.